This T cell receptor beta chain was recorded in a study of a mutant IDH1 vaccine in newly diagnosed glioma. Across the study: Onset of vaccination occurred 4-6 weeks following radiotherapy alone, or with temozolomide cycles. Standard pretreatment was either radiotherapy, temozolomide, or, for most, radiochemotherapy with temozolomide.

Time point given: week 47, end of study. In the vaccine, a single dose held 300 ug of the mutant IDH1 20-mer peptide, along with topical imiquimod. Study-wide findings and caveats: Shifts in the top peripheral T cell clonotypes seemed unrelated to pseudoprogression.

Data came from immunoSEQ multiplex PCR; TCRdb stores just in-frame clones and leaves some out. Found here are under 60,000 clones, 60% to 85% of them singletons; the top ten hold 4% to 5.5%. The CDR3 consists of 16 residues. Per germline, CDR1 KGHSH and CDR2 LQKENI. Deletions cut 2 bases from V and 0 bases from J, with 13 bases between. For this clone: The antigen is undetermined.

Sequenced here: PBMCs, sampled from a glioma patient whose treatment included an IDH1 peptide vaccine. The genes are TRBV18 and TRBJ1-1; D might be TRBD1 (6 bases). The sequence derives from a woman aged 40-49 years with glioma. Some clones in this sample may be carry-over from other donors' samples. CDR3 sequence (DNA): TGTGCCAGCTCACCAGATACAGGGCACTTGAACACTGAAGCTTTCTTT. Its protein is CASSPDTGHLNTEAFF.